These T cell receptor beta chains were read from a single sample in a study of shared clonotypes between healthy human individuals. Clones were sequenced by immunoSEQ multiplex PCR, and TCRdb holds only the in-frame ones, with some missing. The sample carries around 330,000 clones, about 74% recorded once. Material: memory CD4+ T cells sorted from blood. Every receptor here comes from a young man in good health. Both conserved end residues are part of each CDR3. The listing skips clone size in some rows; elsewhere it reads once, few, many or a size class.

j_gene: TRBJ1-3; v_gene: TRBV18; abundance: NA; CDR3aa: CASSPTSGNTIYF
j_gene: TRBJ2-7; v_gene: TRBV28; abundance: NA; CDR3aa: CASSLWTSGTYEQYF
j_gene: TRBJ1-1; v_gene: TRBV10-2; abundance: once; CDR3aa: CASSDTGTSEAFF
j_gene: TRBJ2-3; v_gene: TRBV27; abundance: once; CDR3aa: CASRGGLAFSTDTQYF
j_gene: TRBJ2-7; v_gene: TRBV6-1; abundance: once; CDR3aa: CASRGQGSSYEQYF
j_gene: TRBJ2-5; v_gene: TRBV7-9; abundance: NA; CDR3aa: CASSLTGLQETQYF
j_gene: TRBJ1-2; v_gene: TRBV28; abundance: NA; CDR3aa: CASSTGTGGLYGYTF
j_gene: TRBJ1-2; v_gene: TRBV2; abundance: NA; CDR3aa: CASRGQGVNYGYTF
j_gene: TRBJ2-2; v_gene: TRBV10-3; abundance: NA; CDR3aa: CAIRMGHQKNTGELFF
j_gene: TRBJ1-2; v_gene: TRBV11-2; abundance: NA; CDR3aa: CASSLDRGSYGYTF
j_gene: TRBJ2-7; v_gene: TRBV7-2; abundance: many; CDR3aa: CASSPDPPYEQYF
j_gene: TRBJ1-1; v_gene: TRBV19; abundance: NA; CDR3aa: CASIPLGGAMNTEAFF
j_gene: TRBJ2-1; v_gene: TRBV30; abundance: NA; CDR3aa: CAWSVRTSGRLDEQFF
j_gene: TRBJ2-3; v_gene: TRBV5-1; abundance: NA; CDR3aa: CASSFLGQLTDTQYF
j_gene: TRBJ2-5; v_gene: TRBV7-8; abundance: NA; CDR3aa: CASNRRGGLWVAGNQETQYF
j_gene: TRBJ2-7; v_gene: TRBV2; abundance: NA; CDR3aa: CASGRRAGPYEQYF
j_gene: TRBJ2-1; v_gene: TRBV11-2; abundance: NA; CDR3aa: CASRTTASGGEQFF
j_gene: TRBJ2-7; v_gene: TRBV5-1; abundance: NA; CDR3aa: CASSLNTAGGDEQYF
j_gene: TRBJ1-4; v_gene: TRBV7-6; abundance: few; CDR3aa: CASSEKANEKLFF
j_gene: TRBJ1-1; v_gene: TRBV5-1; abundance: NA; CDR3aa: CASSLAGGNTEAFF
j_gene: TRBJ2-6; v_gene: TRBV11-2; abundance: once; CDR3aa: CASSSAPGSSGANVLTF
j_gene: TRBJ2-7; v_gene: TRBV9; abundance: NA; CDR3aa: CASSVGVASYEQYF
j_gene: TRBJ1-5; v_gene: TRBV7-9; abundance: NA; CDR3aa: CASSPGQGGSGNQPQHF
j_gene: TRBJ2-1; v_gene: TRBV21-1; abundance: once; CDR3aa: CASSNRPGQTSNEQFF
j_gene: TRBJ1-1; v_gene: TRBV18; abundance: NA; CDR3aa: CASSPTGQGAQNTEAFF
j_gene: TRBJ2-5; v_gene: TRBV28; abundance: once; CDR3aa: CASSLTGTGGVETQYF
j_gene: TRBJ1-5; v_gene: TRBV19; abundance: NA; CDR3aa: CASTNRLGTGNQPQHF
j_gene: TRBJ1-4; v_gene: TRBV6-1; abundance: NA; CDR3aa: CASSEAWTILVTNEKLFF
j_gene: TRBJ2-1; v_gene: TRBV5-1; abundance: NA; CDR3aa: CASSLGQGLRSYNEQFF
j_gene: TRBJ2-5; v_gene: TRBV21-1; abundance: NA; CDR3aa: CAGHREETQYF
j_gene: TRBJ2-7; v_gene: TRBV27; abundance: NA; CDR3aa: CASSARFRGYEQYF
j_gene: TRBJ1-4; v_gene: TRBV19; abundance: NA; CDR3aa: CASLNPPPGSEKLFF
j_gene: TRBJ2-3; v_gene: TRBV4-2; abundance: NA; CDR3aa: CASSQDGQGEDTQYF
j_gene: TRBJ2-3; v_gene: TRBV6-4; abundance: NA; CDR3aa: CASSLAGGTDTQYF
j_gene: TRBJ1-1; v_gene: TRBV7-9; abundance: NA; CDR3aa: CASSFGTGWDTEAFF
j_gene: TRBJ2-3; v_gene: TRBV18; abundance: NA; CDR3aa: CASSPITDTQYF
j_gene: TRBJ1-6; v_gene: TRBV30; abundance: many; CDR3aa: CAWSALGFNSPLHF
j_gene: TRBJ1-5; v_gene: TRBV7-6; abundance: once; CDR3aa: CASSLGSGIKPQHF
j_gene: TRBJ2-7; v_gene: TRBV29-1; abundance: NA; CDR3aa: CSVASRPGGEQYF
j_gene: TRBJ1-2; v_gene: TRBV19; abundance: NA; CDR3aa: CASSPRTGGGLYGYTF
j_gene: TRBJ2-7; v_gene: TRBV10-3; abundance: NA; CDR3aa: CAISESTPRNEQYF
j_gene: TRBJ1-2; v_gene: TRBV27; abundance: few; CDR3aa: CASTGGGLHGYTF
j_gene: TRBJ2-5; v_gene: TRBV5-1; abundance: few; CDR3aa: CASSLAVGGETQYF
j_gene: TRBJ2-5; v_gene: TRBV29-1; abundance: NA; CDR3aa: CSVETSGGTQYF
j_gene: TRBJ2-1; v_gene: TRBV18; abundance: NA; CDR3aa: CASSPQQGNNEQFF
j_gene: TRBJ2-7; v_gene: TRBV7-9; abundance: NA; CDR3aa: CASSLGQASYEQYF
j_gene: TRBJ2-7; v_gene: TRBV6-1; abundance: NA; CDR3aa: CAFFGGPPSYEQYF
j_gene: TRBJ2-1; v_gene: TRBV28; abundance: once; CDR3aa: CASSLGFDRGKPYNEQFF
j_gene: TRBJ2-2; v_gene: TRBV19; abundance: NA; CDR3aa: CASSIVVADPNTGELFF
j_gene: TRBJ2-6; v_gene: TRBV5-1; abundance: NA; CDR3aa: CASSFTGAGANVLTF
j_gene: TRBJ2-7; v_gene: TRBV5-1; abundance: many; CDR3aa: CASSLSTGTSGSFYEQYF
j_gene: TRBJ2-1; v_gene: TRBV5-1; abundance: NA; CDR3aa: CASSFYSQSSTEQFF
j_gene: TRBJ1-5; v_gene: TRBV21-1; abundance: NA; CDR3aa: CAILGRRYSNQPQHF
j_gene: TRBJ2-3; v_gene: TRBV28; abundance: few; CDR3aa: CAIVRASSTDTQYF